This TCR beta chain is drawn from a study of shared clonotypes between healthy human individuals (dated by TCRdb to 2018 to 2020). A note on the overall study: The cohort comprised a couple of women and a few men aged 18 to 49 years. For each donor, CD4 naive and CD4 memory were each run on three plates, CD8 naive on two plates, and CD8 memory on one plate. Each donor's leukapheresis produced roughly between about 0.9 and 9.5 billion PBMCs. To increase sequencing depth and limit assay-specific biases, TCR repertoire library preparation and sequencing were carried out by different laboratories using diverse techniques. To estimate repertoire size and how much clonotype sharing occurs between individuals, the study deeply sequenced the blood TCR repertoires of several healthy adults.

What the work shows at the level of the full study, not this receptor alone: Compared with non-shared clonotypes, the clonotypes found in all four sorted-subset donors had higher generation probabilities. Larger estimated clonotype richness was generally found for naive subsets than for memory subsets. Rarefaction of sorted-subset datasets indicated incomplete sequencing despite the large sequencing depth. When a handful of donors were compared, the shared fraction of clonotypes was about 5.2% for naive CD4, about 4% for naive CD8, roughly 2.3% for memory CD4, and around 0.4% for memory CD8. Based on pairwise subsampling, the degree of clonotype sharing among donors was expected to be affected by sequencing depth. The genetic and exposure-history diversity represented was limited by the small number of donors. Sampling was restricted to blood, and TCR repertoires in tissue are likely to differ from TCR repertoires in blood.

On this clone: Its antigen is unknown. Qualities for individual bases were not recorded, and no much larger clone is one base off.

CDR1 and CDR2 (WSHSY, SAAADI) derive from the germline V gene. From the cysteine through the phenylalanine, the CDR3 covers 15 amino acids. The retained sequence is limited to the CDR3, 45 bases, with the frame set at the first base. The V and J ends are trimmed by 3 bases and 9 bases, leaving 17 bases between them. Using the deep immunoSEQ assay, multiplex PCR amplified TCR CDR3 regions from genomic DNA. Extracted genomic DNA from each cell subset was spread evenly across all wells of several immunoSEQ 96-well plates, with each plate serving as a replicate. For sorted subsets, each replicate PCR was loaded with roughly 0.2 ug genomic DNA, equivalent to 30,000 to 35,000 T cell genomes. The purified libraries were quantified using a Qubit 3.0 fluorometer, sized with a Bioanalyzer 2100, and then quantified again using the KAPA Library Quantification kit. Every immunoSEQ 96-well plate was sequenced on a separate single-read 150-cycle Illumina NextSeq 550 flow cell. The study's processing was this. Because only junctional sequences without quality scores were contained in the immunoSEQ output, filtering matching that applied to full-length reads could not be performed. Sequences were annotated with PyIR, a Python wrapper for IgBLAST v1.9, and V/J genes and CDR3 were assigned using IMGT germline references. Reads were filtered out if the reads had weak V/J assignments (E-value above 1e-6), no CDR3, stop codons, out-of-frame junctions, or ambiguous translated residues. V3J clonotypes were defined by identical inferred V gene, J gene, and CDR3 amino acid sequence. To compute the percentage overlap between repertoires, the number of shared unique clonotypes was divided by the size of the smaller repertoire. Repertoire richness was assessed with RTK rarefaction, the Chao1 estimator, and Recon v2.1 estimates of unobserved clonotypes. Generation probabilities were computed with OLGA for all TCRbeta clonotypes obtained by the gDNA method from several donors. Drawn from immuneACCESS, this table holds only the in-frame rearrangements with V and J called that TCRdb kept. Clones are partly lost; checked studies trace under half to an unresolved V gene and leave the rest unexplained. The V and J calls and clone size come from that table; D and trimming were worked out from the DNA. The sample table records just over 2,000,000 clones; 95% of these occur just once. In total, the top ten clones hold 0.13% of the sample.

Donors were healthy HIV-negative adults with no recently reported acute infections or vaccinations. Only Caucasian adults living in Nashville, Tennessee, USA were represented among the donors. CD4+ T cells were enriched through magnetic negative selection, after which naive cells were positively selected on CD45RA and the remaining negative fraction served as the memory subset. After blood collection by leukapheresis, PBMCs were isolated using Ficoll-Histopaque density gradient centrifugation and then cryopreserved in the vapor phase of liquid nitrogen. Purity and quantity of every magnetically sorted T cell population were checked by analytical flow cytometry. Genomic DNA was isolated from every sorted fraction and measured by UV absorbance on a Nanodrop 2000c.

The chain employs TRBV10-2 and TRBJ1-4; TRBD1 could be the D gene, as 5 bases match. The TCR comes from a man in his late teens or twenties in good health. What was sequenced was naive CD4+ T cells sorted from blood. What this sample's cell subset or site label stands for: CD45RA+ positively selected. The CDR3 has the sequence CASSDRDGLEKKLFF. The DNA sequence is as follows: TGCGCCAGCAGTGATAGGGACGGGCTGGAGAAAAAACTGTTTTTT.